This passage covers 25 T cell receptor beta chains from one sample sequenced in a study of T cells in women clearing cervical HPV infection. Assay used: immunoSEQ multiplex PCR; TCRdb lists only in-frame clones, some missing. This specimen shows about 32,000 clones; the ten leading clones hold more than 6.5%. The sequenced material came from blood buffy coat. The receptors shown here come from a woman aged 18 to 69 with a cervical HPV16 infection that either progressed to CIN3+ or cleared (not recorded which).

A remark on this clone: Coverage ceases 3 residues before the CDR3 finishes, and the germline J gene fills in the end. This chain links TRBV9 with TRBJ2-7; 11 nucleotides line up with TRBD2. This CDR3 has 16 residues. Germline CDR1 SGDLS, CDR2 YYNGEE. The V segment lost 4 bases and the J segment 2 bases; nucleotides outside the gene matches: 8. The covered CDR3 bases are TGTGCCAGCAGCCCCTACCTTAGCGGGGGGGCCTACGAG. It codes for CASSPYLSGGAYE. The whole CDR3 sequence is CASSPYLSGGAYEQYF.

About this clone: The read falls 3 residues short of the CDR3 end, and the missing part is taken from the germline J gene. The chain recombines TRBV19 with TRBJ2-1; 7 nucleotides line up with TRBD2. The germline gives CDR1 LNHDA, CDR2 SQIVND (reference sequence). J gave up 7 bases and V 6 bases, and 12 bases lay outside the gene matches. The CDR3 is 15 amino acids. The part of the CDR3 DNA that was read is TGTGCCAGTAGATCTAGGGACTATTCAGGAAATGAG. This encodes CASRSRDYSGNE. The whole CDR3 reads CASRSRDYSGNEQFF.

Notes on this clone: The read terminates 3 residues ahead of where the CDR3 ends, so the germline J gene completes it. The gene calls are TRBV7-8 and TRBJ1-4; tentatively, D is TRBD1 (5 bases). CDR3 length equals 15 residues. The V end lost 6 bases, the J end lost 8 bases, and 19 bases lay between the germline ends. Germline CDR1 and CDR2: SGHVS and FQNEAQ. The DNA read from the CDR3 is TGTGCCAGCAGTCGATCCGGGACTAGTAAGGAAAAA. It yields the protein CASSRSGTSKEK. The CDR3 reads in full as CASSRSGTSKEKLFF.

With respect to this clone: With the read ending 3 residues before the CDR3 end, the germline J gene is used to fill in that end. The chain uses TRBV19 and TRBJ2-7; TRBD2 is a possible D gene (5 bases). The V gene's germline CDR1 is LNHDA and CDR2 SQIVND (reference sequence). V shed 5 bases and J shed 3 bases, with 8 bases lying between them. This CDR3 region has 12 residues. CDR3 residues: CASSDRGYEQYF. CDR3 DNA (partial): TGTGCCAGTAGTGACCGGGGCTACGAG.

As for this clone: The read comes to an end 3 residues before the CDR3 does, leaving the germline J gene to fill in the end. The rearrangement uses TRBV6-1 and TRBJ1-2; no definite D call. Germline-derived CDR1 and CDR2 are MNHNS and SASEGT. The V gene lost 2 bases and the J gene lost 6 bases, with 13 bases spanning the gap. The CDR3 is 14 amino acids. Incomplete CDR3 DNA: TGTGCCAGCAGTGAATATACGGTCGGGGATGGC. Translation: CASSEYTVGDG. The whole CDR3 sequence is CASSEYTVGDGYTF.

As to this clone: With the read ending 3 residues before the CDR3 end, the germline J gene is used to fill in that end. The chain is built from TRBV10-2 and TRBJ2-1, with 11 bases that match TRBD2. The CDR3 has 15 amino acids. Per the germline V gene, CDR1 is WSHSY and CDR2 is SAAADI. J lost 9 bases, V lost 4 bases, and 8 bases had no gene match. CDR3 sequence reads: CASSVLAGGQGEQFF. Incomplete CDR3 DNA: TGCGCCAGCAGTGTGTTAGCGGGGGGGCAGGGTGAG.

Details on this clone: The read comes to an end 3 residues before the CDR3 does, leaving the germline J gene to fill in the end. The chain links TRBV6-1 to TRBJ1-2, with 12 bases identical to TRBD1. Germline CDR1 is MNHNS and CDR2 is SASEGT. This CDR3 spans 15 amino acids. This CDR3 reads CASSEKGTGGWSYTF. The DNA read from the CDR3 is TGTGCCAGCAGTGAAAAGGGGACAGGGGGCTGGAGC.

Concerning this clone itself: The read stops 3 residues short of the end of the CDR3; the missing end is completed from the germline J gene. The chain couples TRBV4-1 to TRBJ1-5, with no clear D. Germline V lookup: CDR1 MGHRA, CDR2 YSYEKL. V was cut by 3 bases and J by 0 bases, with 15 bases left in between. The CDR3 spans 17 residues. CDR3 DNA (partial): TGCGCCAGCAGCCACATGCCCCCTCAAGGTAGCAATCAGCCC. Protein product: CASSHMPPQGSNQP. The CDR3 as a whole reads CASSHMPPQGSNQPQHF.

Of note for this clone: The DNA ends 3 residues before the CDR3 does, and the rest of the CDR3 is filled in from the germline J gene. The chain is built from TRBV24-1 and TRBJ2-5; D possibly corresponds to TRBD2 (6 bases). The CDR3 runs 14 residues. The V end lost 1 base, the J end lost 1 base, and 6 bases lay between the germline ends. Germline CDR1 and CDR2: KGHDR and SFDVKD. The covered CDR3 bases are TGTGCCACCAGTGATTTTAGCGGCCAAGAGACC. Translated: CATSDFSGQET. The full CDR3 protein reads CATSDFSGQETQYF.

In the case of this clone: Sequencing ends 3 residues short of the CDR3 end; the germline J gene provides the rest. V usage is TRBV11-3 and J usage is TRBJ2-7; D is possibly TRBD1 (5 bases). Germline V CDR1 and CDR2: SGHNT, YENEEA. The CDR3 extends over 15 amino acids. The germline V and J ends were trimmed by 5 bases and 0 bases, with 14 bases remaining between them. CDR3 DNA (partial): TGTGCCAGCAGCCCTGACAGTCAGCACTCCTACGAG. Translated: CASSPDSQHSYE. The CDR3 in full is CASSPDSQHSYEQYF.

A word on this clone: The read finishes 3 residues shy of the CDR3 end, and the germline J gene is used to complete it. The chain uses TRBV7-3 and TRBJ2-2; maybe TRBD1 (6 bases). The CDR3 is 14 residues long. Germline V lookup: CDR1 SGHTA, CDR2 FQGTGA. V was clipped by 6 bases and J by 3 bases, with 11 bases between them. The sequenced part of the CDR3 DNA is TGTGCCAGCAGTCCGGACAGAGACACCGGGGAG. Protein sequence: CASSPDRDTGE. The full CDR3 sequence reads CASSPDRDTGELFF.

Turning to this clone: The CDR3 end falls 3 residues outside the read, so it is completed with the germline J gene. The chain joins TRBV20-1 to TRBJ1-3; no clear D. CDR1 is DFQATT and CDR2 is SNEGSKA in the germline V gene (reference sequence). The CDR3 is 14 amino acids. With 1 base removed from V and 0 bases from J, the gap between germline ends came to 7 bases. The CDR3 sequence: CSARVASSGNTIYF. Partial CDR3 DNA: TGCAGTGCTAGAGTAGCCAGCTCTGGAAACACC.

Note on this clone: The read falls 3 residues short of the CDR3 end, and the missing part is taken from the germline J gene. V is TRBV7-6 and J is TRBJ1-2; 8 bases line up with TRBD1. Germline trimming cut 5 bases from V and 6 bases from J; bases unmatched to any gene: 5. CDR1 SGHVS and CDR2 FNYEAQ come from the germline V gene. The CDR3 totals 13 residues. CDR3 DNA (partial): TGTGCCAGCAGCGGGCGGACAGGGAATGGC. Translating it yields CASSGRTGNG. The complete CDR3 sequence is CASSGRTGNGYTF.

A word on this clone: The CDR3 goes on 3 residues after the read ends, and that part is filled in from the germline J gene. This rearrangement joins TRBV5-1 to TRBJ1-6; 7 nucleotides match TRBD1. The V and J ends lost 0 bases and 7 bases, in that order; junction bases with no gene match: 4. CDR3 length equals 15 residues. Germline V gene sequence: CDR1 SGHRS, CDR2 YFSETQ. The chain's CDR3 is CASSLGGTENSPLHF. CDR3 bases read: TGCGCCAGCAGCTTGGGCGGGACAGAGAATTCACCC.

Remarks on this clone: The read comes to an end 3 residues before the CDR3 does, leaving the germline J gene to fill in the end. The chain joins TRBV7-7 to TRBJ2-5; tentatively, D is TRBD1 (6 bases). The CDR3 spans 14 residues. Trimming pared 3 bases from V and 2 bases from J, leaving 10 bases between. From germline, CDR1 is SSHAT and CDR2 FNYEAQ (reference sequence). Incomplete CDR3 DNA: TGTGCCAGCAGCTTGGGGACATCTCAAGAGACC. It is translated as CASSLGTSQET. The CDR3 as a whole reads CASSLGTSQETQYF. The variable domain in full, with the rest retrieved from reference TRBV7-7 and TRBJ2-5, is GAGVSQSPRYKVTKRGQDVTLRCDPISSHATLYWYQQALGQGPEFLTYFNYEAQPDKSGLPSDRFSAERPEGSISTLTIQRTEQRDSAMYRCASSLGTSQETQYFGPGTRLLVL.

CDR3 DNA, as far as it was read: TGCAGTGCTCCGGACAGCCGAATCCTCAATGAG. It is translated as CSAPDSRILNE. In full, the CDR3 is CSAPDSRILNEQFF. The V and J genes are TRBV20-1 and TRBJ2-1; perhaps TRBD1 as D (6 bases). The read halts 3 residues ahead of the CDR3 end, with the missing end drawn from the germline J gene. The CDR3 length is 14 residues. Germline V gives CDR1 DFQATT, CDR2 SNEGSKA (reference sequence). V lost 5 bases and J 6 bases, leaving 17 bases between the germline ends.

Partial CDR3 DNA: TGTGCCAGCAGCCGCGCGGTGGCCTACGAG. This gives the protein CASSRAVAYE. The whole CDR3 region reads CASSRAVAYEQYF. V usage is TRBV7-2 and J usage is TRBJ2-7; D remains ambiguous. The CDR3 end lies 3 residues beyond the end of the read and is filled in from the germline J gene. Per germline, CDR1 SGHTA and CDR2 FQGNSA. The CDR3 length is 13 residues. Trimming took off 5 bases at V and 2 bases at J, with 10 bases between the two ends.

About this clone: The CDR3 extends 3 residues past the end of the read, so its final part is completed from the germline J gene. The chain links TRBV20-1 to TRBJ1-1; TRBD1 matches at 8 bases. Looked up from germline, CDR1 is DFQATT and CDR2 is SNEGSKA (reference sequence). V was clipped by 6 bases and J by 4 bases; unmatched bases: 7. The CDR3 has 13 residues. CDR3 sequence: CSASGGRVTEAFF. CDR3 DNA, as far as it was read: TGCAGTGCGTCAGGGGGCAGGGTCACTGAA.

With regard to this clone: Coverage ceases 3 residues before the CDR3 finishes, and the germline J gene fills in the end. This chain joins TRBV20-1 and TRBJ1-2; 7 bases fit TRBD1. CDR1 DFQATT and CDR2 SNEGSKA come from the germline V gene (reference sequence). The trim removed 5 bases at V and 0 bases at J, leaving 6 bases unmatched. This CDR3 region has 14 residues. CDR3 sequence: CSAGDSITNYGYTF. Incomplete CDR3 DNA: TGCAGTGCTGGGGACAGTATTACTAACTATGGC.

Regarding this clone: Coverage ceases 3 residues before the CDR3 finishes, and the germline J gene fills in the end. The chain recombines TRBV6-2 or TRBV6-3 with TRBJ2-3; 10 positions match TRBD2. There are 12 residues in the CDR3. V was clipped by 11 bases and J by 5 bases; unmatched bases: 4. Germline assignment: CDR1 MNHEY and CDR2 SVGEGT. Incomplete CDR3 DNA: TGTGCCTCCCGGACTAGCGGAGATACG. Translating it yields CASRTSGDT. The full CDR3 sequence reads CASRTSGDTQYF.

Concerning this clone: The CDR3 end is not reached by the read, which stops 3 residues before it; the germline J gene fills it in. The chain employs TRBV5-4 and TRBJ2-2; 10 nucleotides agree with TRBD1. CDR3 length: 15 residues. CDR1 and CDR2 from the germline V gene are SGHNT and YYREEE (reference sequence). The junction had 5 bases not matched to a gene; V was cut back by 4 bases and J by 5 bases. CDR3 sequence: CASSPPGQGTGELFF. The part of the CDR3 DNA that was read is TGTGCCAGCAGCCCTCCGGGACAGGGGACCGGGGAG.

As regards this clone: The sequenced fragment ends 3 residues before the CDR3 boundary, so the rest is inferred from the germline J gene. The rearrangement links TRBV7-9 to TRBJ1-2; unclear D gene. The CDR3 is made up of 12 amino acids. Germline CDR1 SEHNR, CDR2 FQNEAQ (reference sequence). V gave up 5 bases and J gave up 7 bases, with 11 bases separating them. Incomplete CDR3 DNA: TGTGCCAGCAGCCGTGAAGCGAGTGGC. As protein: CASSREASG. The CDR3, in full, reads CASSREASGYTF.

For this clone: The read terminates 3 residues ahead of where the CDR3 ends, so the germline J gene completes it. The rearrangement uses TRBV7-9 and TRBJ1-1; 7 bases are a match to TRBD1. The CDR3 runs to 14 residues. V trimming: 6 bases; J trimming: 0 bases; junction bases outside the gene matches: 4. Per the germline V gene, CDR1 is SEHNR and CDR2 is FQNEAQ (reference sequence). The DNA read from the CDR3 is TGTGCCAGCAGTTTCAGGGGGGTGAACACTGAA. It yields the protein CASSFRGVNTE. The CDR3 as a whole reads CASSFRGVNTEAFF.

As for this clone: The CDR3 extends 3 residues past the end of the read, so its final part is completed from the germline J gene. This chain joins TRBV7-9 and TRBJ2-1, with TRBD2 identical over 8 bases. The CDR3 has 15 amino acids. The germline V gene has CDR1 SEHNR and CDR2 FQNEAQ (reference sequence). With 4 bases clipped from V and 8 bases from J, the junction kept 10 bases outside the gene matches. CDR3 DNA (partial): TGTGCCAGCAGCTACAGGTGGGGGACTAGTTATGAG. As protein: CASSYRWGTSYE. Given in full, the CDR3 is CASSYRWGTSYEQFF.

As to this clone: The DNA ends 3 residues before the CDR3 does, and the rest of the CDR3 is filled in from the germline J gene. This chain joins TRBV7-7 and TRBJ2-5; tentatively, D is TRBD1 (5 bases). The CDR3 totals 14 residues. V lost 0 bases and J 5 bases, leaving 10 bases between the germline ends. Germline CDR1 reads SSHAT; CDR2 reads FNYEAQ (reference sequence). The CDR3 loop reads CASSLAPRAETQYF. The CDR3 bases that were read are TGTGCCAGCAGCTTAGCGCCCAGGGCGGAGACC.